The entry that follows covers one T cell receptor (beta chain) sequence. Its target is unknown. The data are from a study of cytomegalovirus exposure and HLA in healthy donors. Study in general: Both the 120 or so validation repertoires and the 550 to 750 first-cohort repertoires used the same platform, as reported by a later analysis.

Measured with immunoSEQ multiplex PCR; TCRdb has only the in-frame clones, and not every one. The sample has around 300,000 clones; 86% are singletons. Study-wide findings and caveats: The tendency of first-cohort TCR clusters to co-occur in the 90 to 150 validation repertoires was the finding of a later analysis.

V was clipped by 3 bases and J by 8 bases, with 20 bases between them. The CDR3 runs 16 residues. CDR1 is SGHNT, CDR2 YENEEA, per germline. Sequenced sample: PBMCs. The chain is built from TRBV11-3 and TRBJ1-3, with D tentatively TRBD1 (6 bases). This sequence originates from a woman between 18 and 29 years old in good health and CMV-seronegative. The CDR3 spells CASSLGQYTWTDTIYF. In DNA, the CDR3 is TGTGCCAGCAGCTTGGGGCAATACACCTGGACAGACACCATATATTTT.